This TCR beta chain was retrieved from a study of cytomegalovirus exposure and HLA in healthy donors. Findings and limits, study-wide: The study assumed roughly uniform donor sequencing depth for presence/absence analyses.

Participants comprised healthy donors of bone marrow. This clone occurred a few times. Its antigen is undetermined. The primer mix had 60 Vbeta and 13 Jbeta primers. The assay was immunoSEQ multiplex PCR, and TCRdb's table has in-frame clones only and misses some. The sample holds fewer than 200,000 clones; roughly 80% are singletons and the top ten take around 7.7%. CDR3 length: 14 residues. V shed 5 bases and J 3 bases; nucleotides not matched to a gene: 2. Germline CDR1 ENHRY, CDR2 SYGVKD. The rearrangement joins TRBV10-3 to TRBJ1-1; 11 nucleotides align to TRBD1. Sequences were obtained from PBMCs. The TCR comes from a woman in her twenties or thirties in good health and CMV-seropositive. The CDR3 DNA is TGTGCCATCAGTCCGGGACAGGGGGACACTGAAGCTTTCTTT. Translation: CAISPGQGDTEAFF.